The 7 T cell receptor beta chains below were found in one sample sequenced in a study of shared clonotypes between healthy human individuals. Sequencing used immunoSEQ multiplex PCR; TCRdb keeps in-frame clones, though not all of them. The table lists 760,000 or so clones, roughly 96% of them singletons. Naive CD8 isolation took CD45RO-negative cells positively selected for CCR7 and excluded terminally differentiated effector memory CD45RA+ cells. Specimen: naive CD8+ T cells sorted from blood. The receptors were gathered from a man younger than 45 in good health.

A single count supports this clone. This chain links TRBV5-1 with TRBJ2-5; 10 bases line up with TRBD1. Germline trimming cut 1 base from V and 3 bases from J; bases unmatched to any gene: 15. Germline CDR1 SGHRS, CDR2 YFSETQ. The CDR3 covers 19 residues. The chain's CDR3 is CASSLRVDRGRVREETQYF. In DNA, the CDR3 is TGCGCCAGCAGCTTGCGGGTCGACAGGGGGCGCGTTCGAGAAGAGACCCAGTACTTC.

This chain connects TRBV14 to TRBJ1-2; no clear D. This CDR3 is 16 amino acids long. Germline V gene sequence: CDR1 SGHDN, CDR2 FVKESK. Trimming cost V 0 bases and J 0 bases, with 11 bases left between them. The CDR3 sequence: CASSQDYGITNYGYTF. CDR3 nucleotides: TGTGCCAGCAGCCAAGATTATGGCATTACTAACTATGGCTACACCTTC.

For this clone: Other DNA sequences in the sample encode the same CDR3. The genes are TRBV27 and TRBJ2-7; D remains ambiguous. The CDR3 length is 13 residues. Germline V lookup: CDR1 MNHEY, CDR2 SMNVEV (reference sequence). Trimming shortened V by 3 bases and J by 4 bases, and 10 bases separated the two germline ends. For the CDR3, the DNA is TGTGCCAGCAGTTTGGGGTCGCTGTACGAGCAGTACTTC. Residues: CASSLGSLYEQYF.

This sequence joins TRBV28 and TRBJ1-5; D remains ambiguous. This CDR3 contains 12 residues. Trimming took off 1 base at V and 5 bases at J, with 3 bases between the two ends. CDR1 MDHEN and CDR2 SYDVKM come from the germline V gene. CDR3 protein: CASSLSYQPQHF. The CDR3 DNA reads as TGTGCCAGCAGTTTATCGTATCAGCCCCAGCATTTT.

This clone was seen a single time. The V gene is TRBV28, the J gene TRBJ2-1, with 11 bases lining up with TRBD2. From germline, CDR1 is MDHEN and CDR2 SYDVKM. The V segment lost 5 bases and the J segment 2 bases; nucleotides outside the gene matches: 8. The CDR3 length is 17 residues. The CDR3 nucleotides are TGTGCCAGCAGTCGACCCCCGGGACTAGCGGCCTACAATGAGCAGTTCTTC. Translated, it gives CASSRPPGLAAYNEQFF.

The rearrangement uses TRBV28 and TRBJ1-5; the D is unclear. Germline loops: CDR1 MDHEN, CDR2 SYDVKM. The CDR3 totals 16 residues. V was pared by 6 bases and J by 2 bases, with 17 bases between. The CDR3 coding sequence is TGTGCCAGCAGGACAACAACGGAAGAGGGCAATCAGCCCCAGCATTTT. This encodes CASRTTTEEGNQPQHF.

V usage is TRBV16 and J usage is TRBJ2-2; D possibly corresponds to TRBD1 (5 bases). Looked up from germline, CDR1 is KGHSY and CDR2 is FQNENV. The CDR3 length is 17 residues. The germline V and J ends were trimmed by 5 bases and 6 bases, with 22 bases remaining between them. CDR3 residues: CASSSLQSFQGSGELFF. CDR3 coding DNA: TGTGCCAGCAGCTCCCTCCAATCGTTCCAGGGCTCCGGGGAGCTGTTTTTT.